The entry below describes one T cell receptor (beta chain). The target antigen is unknown. The data derive from a study of T cell responses to AZD1222 COVID-19 vaccine. General study findings and limits: Increases in Spike-specific TCR breadth and depth were seen after two AZD1222 doses. Spike as a whole was targeted by vaccine-associated CD4 TCRs, dominant at 160-218 and 743-854.

The data were produced by immunoSEQ multiplex PCR, yet TCRdb's version contains in-frame clones alone and is incomplete. The sample lists some 180,000 clones, 80% to 95% occurring once. V gave up 4 bases and J gave up 1 base, with 18 bases separating them. Germline values: CDR1 SGHRS, CDR2 YFSETQ. The CDR3 consists of 17 residues. Specimen: peripheral blood, collected 28 days after the second AZD1222 dose. The receptor comes from an adult who received the AZD1222 COVID-19 vaccine. The chain is built from TRBV5-1 and TRBJ1-3; D gene uncertain. The CDR3 reads CASSPRLAVGSGNTIYF. For the CDR3, the DNA is TGCGCCAGCAGCCCCAGACTGGCGGTCGGGTCTGGAAACACCATATATTTT.